Below, 22 T cell receptor beta chains from the same sample are listed, as sequenced in a study of T cell responses to AZD1222 COVID-19 vaccine. Clones were read by immunoSEQ multiplex PCR, and TCRdb kept only the in-frame ones, dropping some. The data show about 150,000 clones, around nine tenths seen once. Specimen: peripheral blood, collected on day 0 of AZD1222 vaccination. The receptor set was obtained from an adult in good health.

The V call is TRBV9, the J call TRBJ1-2; D is unresolved. Trimming took off 0 bases at V and 3 bases at J, with 12 bases between the two ends. CDR3 length equals 15 residues. Germline values: CDR1 SGDLS, CDR2 YYNGEE. CDR3: CASSVAGESYYGYTF. CDR3 sequence (DNA): TGTGCCAGCAGCGTAGCCGGGGAGTCGTACTATGGCTACACCTTC. The entire variable domain, with the rest obtained from reference TRBV9 and TRBJ1-2, is as follows: DSGVTQTPKHLITATGQRVTLRCSPRSGDLSVYWYQQSLDQGLQFLIQYYNGEERAKGNILERFSAQQFPDLHSELNLSSLELGDSALYFCASSVAGESYYGYTFGSGTRLTVV.

The table lists this clone with a count of one. The chain carries TRBV4-3 and TRBJ2-5; possibly TRBD1 for D (6 bases). The CDR3 has 13 residues. The V gene lost 4 bases and the J gene lost 5 bases, with 11 bases spanning the gap. CDR1 and CDR2 from the germline V gene are LGHNA and YSLEER. DNA for the CDR3: TGCGCCAGCAGCCCTGACAGGTTCGAGACCCAGTACTTC. Translated: CASSPDRFETQYF.

V gene TRBV28 combines with J gene TRBJ1-6; 7 nucleotides align to TRBD1. Germline CDR1 and CDR2: MDHEN and SYDVKM. The CDR3 is 15 amino acids. J lost 12 bases, V lost 1 base, and 9 bases had no gene match. DNA for the CDR3: TGTGCCAGCAGTTTATTGGGACAGAAAGGGATACCCCTCCACTTT. Amino acids: CASSLLGQKGIPLHF.

This chain joins TRBV29-1 and TRBJ1-2, with TRBD1 identical over 9 bases. Trimming took 6 bases from V and 6 from J; bases not matched to a gene: 5. Germline assignment: CDR1 SQVTM and CDR2 ANQGSEA. This CDR3 has 12 amino acids. CDR3 loop: CSVPGTGNGYTF. The CDR3 nucleotides read TGCAGCGTCCCCGGGACAGGGAATGGCTACACCTTC.

The chain is built from TRBV21-1 and TRBJ1-1; the table's D call, TRBD1, was not checked against the DNA. TRBV21-1 has pseudogene status. The CDR3 is 17 amino acids. CDR3 region: CASVLQGEGSMNTEAFF. CDR3 bases: TGTGCCAGCGTCTTACAGGGGGAGGGGTCAATGAACACTGAAGCTTTCTTT.

The chain links TRBV4-1 to TRBJ2-1, with a weak D call TRBD2 (5 bases). The germline CDR1 and CDR2 sequences are MGHRA and YSYEKL. Between the trimmed V and J ends, which lost 0 bases and 7 bases, there was a span of 22 bases. CDR3 length equals 18 residues. In nucleotides, the CDR3 is TGCGCCAGCAGCCAAGATCGGTATTCGACGGACTTGGAAAATGAGCAGTTCTTC. It codes for CASSQDRYSTDLENEQFF.

The CDR3 DNA is TGTGCCAACTCAGACAGGGAGGGAGATGGCTACACCTTC. Its translation is CANSDREGDGYTF. V and J are TRBV6-5 and TRBJ1-2; TRBD1 matches 7 bases. This CDR3 is 13 amino acids long. Germline V lookup: CDR1 MNHEY, CDR2 SVGAGI. V shed 10 bases, J shed 6 bases, and the junction held 11 bases outside the gene matches.

The V gene is TRBV20-1, the J gene TRBJ2-3, with D possibly TRBD2 on 6 matching bases. The CDR3 contains 14 residues. V was pared by 3 bases and J by 4 bases, with 14 bases between. CDR1 DFQATT and CDR2 SNEGSKA come from the germline V gene (reference sequence). The CDR3 region is CSASFSGKADTQYF. CDR3 in DNA: TGCAGTGCTAGTTTTAGCGGTAAGGCAGATACGCAGTATTTT.

V and J are TRBV6-2 or TRBV6-3 and TRBJ1-2; 8 bases match TRBD1. CDR3 length equals 14 residues. Looked up from germline, CDR1 is MNHEY and CDR2 is SVGEGT. V trimming: 5 bases; J trimming: 2 bases; junction bases outside the gene matches: 4. The CDR3 reads CASSPDRENYGYTF. The CDR3 DNA follows: TGTGCCAGCAGTCCGGACAGGGAGAACTATGGCTACACCTTC.

This chain joins TRBV9 and TRBJ1-3, with TRBD1 matching over 8 bases. The V segment lost 4 bases and the J segment 0 bases; nucleotides outside the gene matches: 9. Germline V lookup: CDR1 SGDLS, CDR2 YYNGEE. The CDR3 contains 17 residues. CDR3 in amino acids: CASSTRTGTSSGNTIYF. The CDR3 DNA sequence: TGTGCCAGCAGCACCCGGACAGGGACCAGCTCTGGAAACACCATATATTTT. The full variable domain, in which reference TRBV9 and TRBJ1-3 provide the parts outside the CDR3, is DSGVTQTPKHLITATGQRVTLRCSPRSGDLSVYWYQQSLDQGLQFLIQYYNGEERAKGNILERFSAQQFPDLHSELNLSSLELGDSALYFCASSTRTGTSSGNTIYFGEGSWLTVV.

The chain employs TRBV18 and TRBJ2-4; D not certain. The CDR3 runs to 14 residues. V dropped 3 bases and J dropped 0 bases, with 6 bases sitting between them. From germline, CDR1 is KGHSH and CDR2 LQKENI. CDR3 loop: CASSPELAKNIQYF. The CDR3, as DNA: TGTGCCAGCTCACCGGAGTTAGCCAAAAACATTCAGTACTTC.

The CDR3 DNA sequence: TGTGCCAGCAACATAGACAACTCCTACGAGCAGTACTTC. Its protein is CASNIDNSYEQYF. This chain joins TRBV28 and TRBJ2-7; D gene ambiguous. CDR3 length: 13 residues. The germline V gene encodes CDR1 MDHEN and CDR2 SYDVKM. Trimming left V 7 bases short and J 0 bases short, with 10 bases between. Full variable domain (missing parts from reference TRBV28 and TRBJ2-7): DVKVTQSSRYLVKRTGEKVFLECVQDMDHENMFWYRQDPGLGLRLIYFSYDVKMKEKGDIPEGYSVSREKKERFSLILESASTNQTSMYLCASNIDNSYEQYFGPGTRLTVT.

The rearrangement uses TRBV18 and TRBJ1-3; possible D gene TRBD1, 5 bases. Germline loops: CDR1 KGHSH, CDR2 LQKENI. The CDR3 extends over 15 amino acids. Trimming pared 3 bases from V and 2 bases from J, leaving 11 bases between. The DNA of the CDR3 is TGTGCCAGCTCACCCTCAGGGAGAACTGGAAACACCATATATTTT. It encodes CASSPSGRTGNTIYF.

V is TRBV7-2 and J is TRBJ1-6; perhaps TRBD1 as D (5 bases). Germline V gene lookup returns CDR1 SGHTA and CDR2 FQGNSA. There are 16 residues in the CDR3. The V gene lost 4 bases and the J gene lost 3 bases, with 13 bases spanning the gap. The chain's CDR3 is CASSSQGGGYNSPLHF. The CDR3 DNA follows: TGTGCCAGCAGCTCCCAGGGCGGGGGCTATAATTCACCCCTCCACTTT. The full variable domain, rest sourced from reference TRBV7-2 and TRBJ1-6, is GAGVSQSPSNKVTEKGKDVELRCDPISGHTALYWYRQSLGQGLEFLIYFQGNSAPDKSGLPSDRFSAERTGGSVSTLTIQRTQQEDSAVYLCASSSQGGGYNSPLHFGNGTRLTVT.

The chain has TRBV4-3 and TRBJ1-1; TRBD1 might be the D (6 bases). Germline V gene data show CDR1 as LGHNA and CDR2 as YSLEER. This CDR3 region has 15 residues. With 5 bases removed from V and 0 bases from J, the gap between germline ends came to 13 bases. The CDR3 loop is CASSYLGQMNTEAFF. The CDR3 nucleotides read TGCGCCAGCAGCTACCTCGGACAGATGAACACTGAAGCTTTCTTT.

CDR3 sequence (DNA): TGTGCCAGTAGTGCCGCGTATAGAACGAATCAGCCCCAGCATTTT. The encoded protein is CASSAAYRTNQPQHF. The chain carries TRBV19 and TRBJ1-5; D gene unclear. Trimming stripped 5 bases from V and 4 bases from J, with 15 bases between. Germline CDR1 and CDR2: LNHDA and SQIVND (reference sequence). The CDR3 runs to 15 residues.

This sequence joins TRBV10-2 and TRBJ1-1; possibly TRBD1 for D (6 bases). Germline-derived CDR1 and CDR2 are WSHSY and SAAADI. This CDR3 is built from 15 residues. Trimming took 3 bases from V and 0 from J, leaving 11 bases between them. Here the CDR3 DNA reads TGCGCCAGCAGTGAATCGGGACACATGAACACTGAAGCTTTCTTT. The encoded protein is CASSESGHMNTEAFF.

This clone has just one count. The V call is TRBV28, the J call TRBJ1-4; 7 bases align to TRBD1. Germline V CDR1 and CDR2: MDHEN, SYDVKM. The CDR3 length is 14 residues. The V and J ends lost 5 bases and 8 bases, in that order; junction bases with no gene match: 8. Written as DNA, the CDR3 is TGTGCCAGCAGTAGGGGACAGAGAAGGGAAAAACTGTTTTTT. Its translation is CASSRGQRREKLFF.

V is TRBV4-2 and J is TRBJ1-6, with D unresolved. The CDR3 loop spans 14 amino acids. V was trimmed by 1 base and J by 8 bases, leaving 9 bases between them. Germline CDR1 and CDR2: LGHNA and YNFKEQ. This CDR3 reads CASSQGVSDSPLHF. In DNA, the CDR3 is TGTGCCAGCAGCCAAGGGGTTTCGGATTCACCCCTCCACTTT.

The chain uses TRBV7-2 and TRBJ2-1, with D maybe TRBD2 (6 bases). This CDR3 comprises 15 residues. Germline V CDR1 and CDR2: SGHTA, FQGNSA. With 4 bases removed from V and 4 bases from J, the gap between germline ends came to 14 bases. CDR3 in DNA: TGTGCCAGCAGCTCGATAGCGGCTCCATACAATGAGCAGTTCTTC. Translating it yields CASSSIAAPYNEQFF.

The chain carries TRBV2 and TRBJ1-6; D is ambiguous. Per germline, CDR1 SNHLY and CDR2 FYNNEI. The CDR3 covers 13 residues. Trimming cost V 1 base and J 7 bases, with 5 bases left between them. CDR3 in amino acids: CASSEVPNSPLHF. CDR3 sequence (DNA): TGTGCCAGCAGTGAAGTGCCGAATTCACCCCTCCACTTT.

The rearrangement uses TRBV27 and TRBJ2-7, with TRBD2 matching 16 bases. Germline V gene data show CDR1 as MNHEY and CDR2 as SMNVEV (reference sequence). This CDR3 region has 16 residues. After removal of 5 bases from V and 2 bases from J, the junction contained 3 bases not matched to a gene. The CDR3 DNA sequence: TGTGCCAGCAGTCGGGGGACTAGCGGGAGGGCCTACGAGCAGTACTTC. It is translated as CASSRGTSGRAYEQYF.